These 30 T cell receptor beta chains were sequenced from one sample in a study of cytomegalovirus exposure and HLA in healthy donors (dated by TCRdb to between 2016 and 2019). Library preparation used the immunoSEQ multiplex PCR assay. As stored in TCRdb, this immuneACCESS dataset retains in-frame rearrangements with V and J assigned. A fraction of the clones does not appear; measured against another copy, unresolved V genes explain less than half of the discrepancy, and the remainder lacks a known reason. The sample profile shows about 200,000 clones; roughly 80% of them were found once. The ten largest clonotypes hold roughly 5.5% of the sample. The specimen sequenced was PBMCs. The receptors originated from a woman aged 18-29 years in good health and CMV-seronegative.

This clone was seen just once. The rearrangement uses TRBV4-1 and TRBJ1-3; D is undetermined. V was clipped by 5 bases and J by 4 bases, with 12 bases between them. The CDR3 has 14 amino acids. The germline V gene encodes CDR1 MGHRA and CDR2 YSYEKL. The CDR3 coding sequence is TGCGCCAGCAGCGTCAGTACCACCGGAAACACCATATATTTT. It encodes CASSVSTTGNTIYF.

The rearrangement links TRBV5-4 to TRBJ2-5, with TRBD1 as a possible D gene (7 bases). The CDR3 is 14 residues long. Trimming shortened V by 3 bases and J by 5 bases, and 14 bases separated the two germline ends. Per the germline V gene, CDR1 is SGHNT and CDR2 is YYREEE (reference sequence). The CDR3 DNA reads TGTGCCAGCAGCTCGCCCTCAGGGGGGGAGACCCAGTACTTC. This codes for CASSSPSGGETQYF. Full variable domain (missing parts from reference TRBV5-4 and TRBJ2-5): ETGVTQSPTHLIKTRGQQVTLRCSSQSGHNTVSWYQQALGQGPQFIFQYYREEENGRGNFPPRFSGLQFPNYSSELNVNALELDDSALYLCASSSPSGGETQYFGPGTRLLVL.

The J gene is TRBJ2-1, the V gene TRBV20-1; possibly TRBD1 or TRBD2 for D (5 bases each). This CDR3 is 10 amino acids long. Trimming removed 3 bases from V and 10 bases from J, with 7 bases in between. CDR1 DFQATT and CDR2 SNEGSKA come from the germline V gene (reference sequence). The CDR3 DNA is TGCAGTGCTAGGAGGGACGAGCAGTTCTTC. This translates into CSARRDEQFF.

This clone was counted a few times. The chain employs TRBV5-1 and TRBJ2-3, with TRBD1 matching over 8 bases. Looked up from germline, CDR1 is SGHRS and CDR2 is YFSETQ. The CDR3 consists of 16 residues. After removal of 6 bases from V and 0 bases from J, the junction contained 9 bases not matched to a gene. CDR3 DNA sequence: TGCGCCAGCACCCCACAGGGGGTCTCTAGCACAGATACGCAGTATTTT. It codes for CASTPQGVSSTDTQYF. Full variable domain (rest looked up from reference TRBV5-1 and TRBJ2-3): KAGVTQTPRYLIKTRGQQVTLSCSPISGHRSVSWYQQTPGQGLQFLFEYFSETQRNKGNFPGRFSGRQFSNSRSEMNVSTLELGDSALYLCASTPQGVSSTDTQYFGPGTRLTVL.

The V call is TRBV7-2, the J call TRBJ1-2; TRBD1 matches 9 bases. V dropped 4 bases and J dropped 7; count of bases not matched to a gene: 19. CDR3 length: 18 residues. Germline loops: CDR1 SGHTA, CDR2 FQGNSA. This CDR3 is CASSWVQRRQGGIGGYTF. The CDR3, as DNA: TGTGCCAGCAGCTGGGTCCAACGACGACAGGGGGGTATTGGTGGCTACACCTTC. The full variable domain, rest sourced from reference TRBV7-2 and TRBJ1-2, is GAGVSQSPSNKVTEKGKDVELRCDPISGHTALYWYRQSLGQGLEFLIYFQGNSAPDKSGLPSDRFSAERTGGSVSTLTIQRTQQEDSAVYLCASSWVQRRQGGIGGYTFGSGTRLTVV.

The chain has TRBV28 and TRBJ1-5, with no clear D. The germline V and J ends were trimmed by 6 bases and 1 base, with 16 bases remaining between them. This CDR3 comprises 16 residues. From germline, CDR1 is MDHEN and CDR2 SYDVKM. The CDR3 nucleotides read TGTGCCAGCAGATACTCCTCGCTGGGCAGCAATCAGCCCCAGCATTTT. Its translation is CASRYSSLGSNQPQHF.

This clone was detected only a few times. The chain carries TRBV5-6 and TRBJ1-4; 7 bases align to TRBD1. V lost 3 bases, J lost 10 bases, and 18 bases stayed unmatched. This CDR3 spans 17 amino acids. The germline V gene has CDR1 SGHDT and CDR2 YYEEEE. CDR3 in amino acids: CASSWGDSRQRSGKLFF. CDR3 DNA: TGTGCCAGCAGCTGGGGGGACAGCCGACAGCGAAGTGGAAAACTGTTTTTT.

This chain links TRBV5-1 with TRBJ2-7, with 9 bases aligning to TRBD1. Germline V gives CDR1 SGHRS, CDR2 YFSETQ. V dropped 5 bases and J dropped 3; count of bases not matched to a gene: 6. The CDR3 has 14 residues. CDR3 region: CASSQQGAGYEQYF. The CDR3 coding sequence is TGCGCCAGCAGTCAACAGGGGGCCGGCTACGAGCAGTACTTC. Combining the CDR3 with reference TRBV5-1 and TRBJ2-7 gives the whole variable domain KAGVTQTPRYLIKTRGQQVTLSCSPISGHRSVSWYQQTPGQGLQFLFEYFSETQRNKGNFPGRFSGRQFSNSRSEMNVSTLELGDSALYLCASSQQGAGYEQYFGPGTRLTVT.

This chain joins TRBV5-1 and TRBJ2-5; D unresolved. The CDR3 runs to 14 residues. From germline, CDR1 is SGHRS and CDR2 YFSETQ. The V gene lost 2 bases and the J gene lost 2 bases, with 10 bases spanning the gap. The CDR3 coding sequence is TGCGCCAGCAGCTTCGACGAACCGCAAGAGACCCAGTACTTC. Its protein is CASSFDEPQETQYF.

The gene calls are TRBV7-2 and TRBJ2-3; D is tentatively TRBD1 or TRBD2 (6 bases each). The CDR3 length is 15 residues. V dropped 1 base and J dropped 5 bases, with 13 bases sitting between them. Per the germline V gene, CDR1 is SGHTA and CDR2 is FQGNSA. The CDR3 DNA reads TGTGCCAGCAGCTTAGATGGGGGGCCGGAAGATACGCAGTATTTT. It encodes CASSLDGGPEDTQYF.

The chain combines TRBV5-1 with TRBJ2-2; D may be TRBD1 (6 bases). Germline CDR1 and CDR2: SGHRS and YFSETQ. The CDR3 runs to 16 residues. Trimming removed 4 bases from V and 0 bases from J, with 13 bases in between. The CDR3 region is CASSQRSGANTGELFF. CDR3 sequence (DNA): TGCGCCAGCAGCCAACGCTCAGGGGCGAACACCGGGGAGCTGTTTTTT.

This chain uses TRBV9 with TRBJ2-7, with 11 positions matching TRBD2. V lost 6 bases and J lost 1; bases outside the gene matches: 3. This CDR3 has 14 amino acids. Germline CDR1 and CDR2: SGDLS and YYNGEE. CDR3 DNA sequence: TGTGCCAGCACCAGGACTAGCGGGTCCTACGAGCAGTACTTC. Translating it yields CASTRTSGSYEQYF.

This chain uses TRBV9 with TRBJ2-1; D call uncertain. The CDR3 is 16 amino acids. Trimming took 3 bases from V and 6 from J, leaving 19 bases between them. Looked up from germline, CDR1 is SGDLS and CDR2 is YYNGEE. The CDR3 DNA sequence: TGTGCCAGCAGCGGAGCCCCCCATATAGGGCCCAATGAGCAGTTCTTC. Translating it yields CASSGAPHIGPNEQFF.

The V call is TRBV2, the J call TRBJ1-4, with D uncertain. CDR1 is SNHLY and CDR2 is FYNNEI in the germline V gene. The CDR3 totals 14 residues. V dropped 4 bases and J dropped 4 bases, with 10 bases sitting between them. CDR3 amino acids: CASSVLGVNEKLFF. The CDR3, as DNA: TGTGCCAGCAGTGTCCTTGGCGTTAATGAAAAACTGTTTTTT.

The V gene is TRBV27, the J gene TRBJ2-1; TRBD2 is a possible D gene (6 bases). The CDR3 loop spans 14 amino acids. Germline lookup yields CDR1 MNHEY and CDR2 SMNVEV (reference sequence). Trimming took 3 bases from V and 5 from J, leaving 11 bases between them. The CDR3 reads CASSFSSANNEQFF. In DNA, the CDR3 is TGTGCCAGCAGTTTTTCTAGCGCCAACAATGAGCAGTTCTTC.

The chain couples TRBV30 to TRBJ2-7; 7 bases agree with TRBD1. The CDR3 totals 17 residues. Losses at the gene ends were 1 base for V and 2 bases for J; bases not matched to a gene: 14. Germline CDR1 is GTSNPN and CDR2 is SVGIG (reference sequence). The CDR3 nucleotides are TGTGCCTGGAGTGGTCACGGGACAGCAGGTCCTCCCTACGAGCAGTACTTC. Its protein product is CAWSGHGTAGPPYEQYF.

The chain employs TRBV5-1 and TRBJ2-2; TRBD2 aligns across 8 bases. The CDR3 loop spans 17 amino acids. Germline assignment: CDR1 SGHRS and CDR2 YFSETQ. With V trimmed by 5 bases and J by 1 base, 10 bases remained unmatched. The CDR3 sequence: CASRSPREGLNTGELFF. The CDR3 region has the DNA TGCGCCAGCAGATCACCCCGGGAGGGCCTGAACACCGGGGAGCTGTTTTTT.

This chain uses TRBV15 with TRBJ1-1; tentative D call: TRBD1 (5 bases). The germline CDR1 and CDR2 sequences are LNHNV and YYDKDF (reference sequence). With 0 bases removed from V and 8 bases from J, the gap between germline ends came to 10 bases. This CDR3 region has 13 residues. The CDR3 is CATSRDRQGEAFF. The CDR3 nucleotides read TGTGCCACCAGCAGAGATCGGCAGGGAGAAGCTTTCTTT.

This rearrangement joins TRBV27 to TRBJ1-1; no reliable D call. Trimming took off 4 bases at V and 5 bases at J, with 17 bases between the two ends. The CDR3 covers 15 residues. Germline V CDR1 and CDR2: MNHEY, SMNVEV (reference sequence). CDR3 sequence reads: CASSSPPWERTEAFF. For the CDR3, the DNA is TGTGCCAGCAGTTCCCCCCCGTGGGAACGGACTGAAGCTTTCTTT.

CDR3 DNA: TGTGCCAGCTCATATGGCTACACCTTC. It yields the protein CASSYGYTF. The rearrangement joins TRBV21-1 to TRBJ1-2; the table's TRBD1 call for D was not verified on the DNA. TRBV21-1 corresponds to a pseudogene. This CDR3 has 9 amino acids.

The V gene is TRBV29-1, the J gene TRBJ2-1; 7 bases match TRBD1. The germline CDR1 and CDR2 sequences are SQVTM and ANQGSEA. V was clipped by 8 bases and J by 8 bases; unmatched bases: 6. The CDR3 covers 11 residues. CDR3 bases: TGCAGCTTCACCACAGGGGATGAGCAGTTCTTC. This encodes CSFTTGDEQFF.

The chain links TRBV2 to TRBJ1-2; 9 bases agree with TRBD1. The V segment lost 9 bases and the J segment 3 bases; nucleotides outside the gene matches: 2. From germline, CDR1 is SNHLY and CDR2 FYNNEI. The CDR3 has 12 amino acids. The CDR3 region has the DNA TGTGCCAGAGACAGGGGGGACTATGGCTACACCTTC. Protein: CARDRGDYGYTF.

The chain couples TRBV18 to TRBJ1-1, with D unresolved. Trimming pared 3 bases from V and 8 bases from J, leaving 7 bases between. The CDR3 sequence is 11 residues long. Germline V gene data show CDR1 as KGHSH and CDR2 as LQKENI. Here the CDR3 DNA reads TGTGCCAGCTCACCTGAAGAGGAAGCTTTCTTT. Its protein product is CASSPEEEAFF.

The genes are TRBV29-1 and TRBJ1-2, with TRBD1 matching 9 bases. Germline CDR1 SQVTM, CDR2 ANQGSEA. The CDR3 extends over 14 amino acids. Germline trimming cut 1 base from V and 4 bases from J; bases unmatched to any gene: 4. The CDR3 bases are TGCAGCGTTGAAGGTCGGGACAGGGCCTATGGCTACACCTTC. Translation gives CSVEGRDRAYGYTF. The entire variable domain, with the rest obtained from reference TRBV29-1 and TRBJ1-2, is as follows: SAVISQKPSRDICQRGTSLTIQCQVDSQVTMMFWYRQQPGQSLTLIATANQGSEATYESGFVIDKFPISRPNLTFSTLTVSNMSPEDSSIYLCSVEGRDRAYGYTFGSGTRLTVV.

The V call is TRBV29-1, the J call TRBJ1-2, with TRBD1 identical over 9 bases. This CDR3 region has 14 residues. V trimming: 2 bases; J trimming: 4 bases; junction bases outside the gene matches: 5. The V gene's germline CDR1 is SQVTM and CDR2 ANQGSEA. The CDR3 coding sequence is TGCAGCGTTGAACCGGGACAGGGTCCCTATGGCTACACCTTC. Its translation: CSVEPGQGPYGYTF.

J is TRBJ2-7 and V is TRBV28; the D gene could be TRBD1 or TRBD2 (6 bases each). The CDR3 is made up of 13 amino acids. CDR1 MDHEN and CDR2 SYDVKM come from the germline V gene. Trimming shortened V by 9 bases and J by 1 base, and 13 bases separated the two germline ends. The CDR3 DNA follows: TGTGCCAGTTCAGGGGAGGTTTCCTACGAGCAGTACTTC. It specifies CASSGEVSYEQYF.

This clone was seen only a few times. The chain combines TRBV28 with TRBJ1-5, with TRBD1 matching 8 bases. V was pared by 5 bases and J by 1 base, with 4 bases of the junction left unmatched. This CDR3 comprises 15 residues. Germline CDR1 reads MDHEN; CDR2 reads SYDVKM. DNA for the CDR3: TGTGCCAGCAGTCTACAGGGGGGCAGCAATCAGCCCCAGCATTTT. Translation gives CASSLQGGSNQPQHF.

This rearrangement joins TRBV28 to TRBJ2-7, with unresolved D. The V gene's germline CDR1 is MDHEN and CDR2 SYDVKM. Trimming cost V 4 bases and J 3 bases, with 10 bases left between them. The CDR3 consists of 13 residues. In nucleotides, the CDR3 is TGTGCCAGCAGTTCCAGTCAAAACTACGAGCAGTACTTC. This encodes CASSSSQNYEQYF.

The chain combines TRBV6-5 with TRBJ2-2, with a possible D match to TRBD2 (5 bases). In germline, CDR1 is MNHEY, CDR2 SVGAGI. V shed 6 bases and J shed 7 bases, with 9 bases lying between them. This CDR3 contains 12 residues. The CDR3 DNA reads TGTGCCAGCAGCCCGGGGTTCGGGGAGCTGTTTTTT. Its translation: CASSPGFGELFF.

The table lists this clone with a few counts. The CDR3: CASSPYVTSYEQYF. The DNA of the CDR3 is TGTGCCAGCAGTCCGTACGTAACCTCCTACGAGCAGTACTTC. This chain uses TRBV2 with TRBJ2-7; D gene ambiguous. The CDR3 has 14 residues. Trimming took 5 bases from V and 0 from J, leaving 11 bases between them. Germline V lookup: CDR1 SNHLY, CDR2 FYNNEI.